This is a list of T cell receptor beta chains from one sample in a study of T cells in Graves' hyperthyroidism and ophthalmopathy. One entry per CDR3 protein, called by TCRdb with MiXCR from the multiplex PCR reads. This table has 300,000 to 450,000 distinct CDR3 sequences, approximately 14% appearing once. Sequencing was performed on blood. The source of these receptors is a woman aged 18 to 35 with Graves' hyperthyroidism that later progressed to Graves' ophthalmopathy. CDR3s include the opening cysteine and the closing phenylalanine or tryptophan. D genes are given only for firm matches. Not every row has a clone size; where given, it reads once, few, many or a size class.

clone size	J gene	D gene	V gene	CDR3 DNA	CDR3 protein
many	TRBJ2-3	.	TRBV3-1	TGTGCCAGCAGCCCTTATCTGATTCCTAGCACAGATACGCAGTATTTT	CASSPYLIPSTDTQYF
many	TRBJ2-1	TRBD1	TRBV28	TGTGCCAGCCTAGTGGACAGGGGCTATGAGCAGTTCTTC	CASLVDRGYEQFF
few	TRBJ2-5	TRBD2	TRBV7-2	TGTGCCAGCAGCTTAATCATGAGACTAGCGGGTTGGGCACTCCAAGAGACCCAGTACTTC	CASSLIMRLAGWALQETQYF
few	TRBJ1-2	.	TRBV6-5	TGTGCCAGCAGTTACCCCCTAGGCGCGGACTATGGCTACACCTTC	CASSYPLGADYGYTF
.	TRBJ2-3	TRBD1	TRBV15	TGTGCCACCAGCAGTACGACAGGGAAGGGTAGGGCAGATACGCAGTATTTT	CATSSTTGKGRADTQYF
many	TRBJ2-5	TRBD2	TRBV28	TGTGCCAGCAGTCTCGCGGACTTAATAGCGGGAGGGCCATCAGAGACCCAGTACTTC	CASSLADLIAGGPSETQYF
many	TRBJ2-7	.	TRBV20-1	TGCAGTTCTATATCCACGAACTCCTACGAGCAGTACTTC	CSSISTNSYEQYF
.	TRBJ2-7	TRBD2	TRBV7-2	TGTGCCAGCAGCTCCTCACTAGCGGGAGTTGACGAGCAGTACTTC	CASSSSLAGVDEQYF
.	TRBJ2-7	.	TRBV5-1	TGCGCCAGCAGCCCGACCCGGGGCCCGGTGCACGAGCAGTACTTC	CASSPTRGPVHEQYF
many	TRBJ2-7	TRBD2	TRBV12-3/TRBV12-4	TGTGCCAGCAGTCCCCTTAGCGGGAGGGCCCATGAGCAGTACTTC	CASSPLSGRAHEQYF
many	TRBJ2-5	TRBD2	TRBV18	TGTGCCAGCTCACTCCAGGGACTAGCGCCTCAAGAGACCCAGTACTTC	CASSLQGLAPQETQYF
.	TRBJ1-6	.	TRBV9	TGTGCCAGCAGCTCTGACCCCCGGGACGGAGATAATTCACCCCTCCACTTT	CASSSDPRDGDNSPLHF
few	TRBJ1-2	.	TRBV5-6	TGTGCCAGCAGCTCTAGACGACAGAGCTGGAACTATGGCTACACCTTC	CASSSRRQSWNYGYTF
many	TRBJ2-5	TRBD2	TRBV7-8	TGTGCCAGCAGCTCCCCTCGGGCCCAACTAGCGGGACAAGAGACCCAGTACTTC	CASSSPRAQLAGQETQYF
few	TRBJ1-2	.	TRBV7-2	TGTGCCAGCAGCCCGGACACCTTCCGGGGCTACACCTTC	CASSPDTFRGYTF
many	TRBJ1-1	TRBD1	TRBV5-6	TGTGCCAGCAGCTATCAGGGGGTGGCAGCTGAAGCTTTCTTT	CASSYQGVAAEAFF
many	TRBJ2-3	.	TRBV12-3/TRBV12-4	TGTGCCAGCAGTTTATTGCTCGAGCGACGAGATACGCAGTATTTT	CASSLLLERRDTQYF
many	TRBJ2-3	.	TRBV27	TGTGCCAGCAGGAGGGTAGGAAGCACAGATACGCAGTATTTT	CASRRVGSTDTQYF
.	TRBJ1-1	TRBD1	TRBV6-1	TGTGCCAGCAGTGACGAGGGACAGGGGAACACTGAAGCTTTCTTT	CASSDEGQGNTEAFF
.	TRBJ2-1	.	TRBV9	TGTGCCAGCAGCCCGCAAATCGGAACATCTCACTACAATGAGCAGTTCTTC	CASSPQIGTSHYNEQFF
many	TRBJ2-1	.	TRBV30	TGTGCCTGGGGTACTAATGAGCAGTTCTTC	CAWGTNEQFF
many	TRBJ1-1	TRBD1	TRBV5-1	TGCGCCAGCTCAAGACAGGGGATGTTGAACACTGAAGCTTTCTTT	CASSRQGMLNTEAFF
many	TRBJ1-3	.	TRBV18	TGTGCCAGCTCCCCCCAGACTCTCTCCTCTGGAAACACCATATATTTT	CASSPQTLSSGNTIYF
many	TRBJ2-3	TRBD1	TRBV6-1	TGTGCCAGCGAAGGACAGGGAAGCACAGATACGCAGTATTTT	CASEGQGSTDTQYF
few	TRBJ1-1	.	TRBV20-1	TGCAGTGCCTACAGGGTGAGCACTGAAGCTTTCTTT	CSAYRVSTEAFF
.	TRBJ1-5	.	TRBV29-1	TGCAGCGTTGGTGGGGGCAATCAGCCCCAGCATTTT	CSVGGGNQPQHF
many	TRBJ1-1	.	TRBV7-3	TGTGCCAGCAGCATATCCAGGGAATCCACTGAAGCTTTCTTT	CASSISRESTEAFF
few	TRBJ2-7	.	TRBV7-8	TGTGCCAGCAGCTTAATGAAATTCGACTACGAGCAGTACTTC	CASSLMKFDYEQYF
many	TRBJ2-7	TRBD1	TRBV6-1	TGTGCCAGCAGTGAAGAACAGGGGACGCCCTACGAGCAGTACTTC	CASSEEQGTPYEQYF
many	TRBJ2-1	TRBD2	TRBV30	TGTGCCGGGACGGGCCTAGCGGGAGTCGGTGAGCAGTTCTTC	CAGTGLAGVGEQFF
.	TRBJ2-1	TRBD2	TRBV9	TGTGCCAGCAGCCCAGGACTAGCGGGAAGGGATGAGCAGTTCTTC	CASSPGLAGRDEQFF
.	TRBJ2-7	TRBD2	TRBV30	TGTGCCTGGGAAGCGGGGGGCGACGAGCAGTACTTC	CAWEAGGDEQYF
.	TRBJ2-5	.	TRBV7-2	TGTGCCAGCAGCTTCAGGGGCGGGAGCGGGGCAGAGACCCAGTACTTC	CASSFRGGSGAETQYF
many	TRBJ2-1	TRBD2	TRBV7-9	TGTGCCAGCGATGGAGCTAGCGGGAGTACCTACAATGAGCAGTTCTTC	CASDGASGSTYNEQFF
.	TRBJ2-1	TRBD2	TRBV20-1	TGCAGTGCTAGAGTTAGCCGCGGCGGGAGGCTCGTCAGTAATGAGCAGTTCTTC	CSARVSRGGRLVSNEQFF
many	TRBJ2-7	.	TRBV20-1	TGCAGTGCCCCGGTCACCCTTTACGAGCAGTACTTC	CSAPVTLYEQYF
.	TRBJ2-2	.	TRBV29-1	TGCAGCGCATACAAGAACACCGGGGAGCTGTTTTTT	CSAYKNTGELFF
few	TRBJ2-3	.	TRBV5-6	TGTGCCAGCAGCCGCCGCAGGACAGATACGCAGTATTTT	CASSRRRTDTQYF
.	TRBJ2-7	.	TRBV10-2	TGCGCCAGCAGTGAGTCGGCCATAAGCTCCTACGAGCAGTACTTC	CASSESAISSYEQYF
.	TRBJ1-3	.	TRBV7-2	TGTGCCAGCAGCTTAAACAGAGACACCATATATTTT	CASSLNRDTIYF
.	TRBJ1-5	TRBD1	TRBV7-6	TGTGCCAGCAGCAGGATCACGGGACAGAATCAGCCCCAGCATTTT	CASSRITGQNQPQHF
many	TRBJ2-7	.	TRBV7-2	TGTGCCAGCAGTCCTCGGAGCGGAGAGCAGTACTTC	CASSPRSGEQYF
.	TRBJ2-7	.	TRBV5-6	TGTGCCAGCAGCCCGGCAGGGGTCCGCTCCTACGAGCAGTACTTC	CASSPAGVRSYEQYF
few	TRBJ2-2	.	TRBV30	TGTGCCTGGAGTTCGGGGGTCGGGGAGCTGTTTTTT	CAWSSGVGELFF
few	TRBJ2-2	TRBD2	TRBV5-5	TGTGCCAGCAGCCCGGGTGTGCCTGGGGCTAGCGGTACCGGGGAGCTGTTTTTT	CASSPGVPGASGTGELFF